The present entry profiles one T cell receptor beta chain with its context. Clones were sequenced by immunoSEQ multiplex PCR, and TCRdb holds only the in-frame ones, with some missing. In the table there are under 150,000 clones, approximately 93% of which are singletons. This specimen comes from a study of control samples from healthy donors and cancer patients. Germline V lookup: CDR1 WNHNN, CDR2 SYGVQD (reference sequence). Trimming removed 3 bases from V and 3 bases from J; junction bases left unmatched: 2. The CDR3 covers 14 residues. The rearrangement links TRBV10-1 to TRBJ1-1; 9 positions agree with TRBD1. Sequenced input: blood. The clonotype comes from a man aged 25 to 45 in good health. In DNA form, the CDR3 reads TGCGCCAGCAGTGAAGGACAGGGGTACACTGAAGCTTTCTTT. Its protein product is CASSEGQGYTEAFF.